These 23 T cell receptor beta chains were all obtained from the same sample, sequenced in a study of blood T cell repertoires in COVID-19. Here immunoSEQ multiplex PCR was the method, and the copy in TCRdb shows in-frame clones only, minus some. This sample has 200,000 to 250,000 clones, with roughly 86% found just once. Sample: peripheral blood. These receptors came from an elderly man with acute or convalescent COVID-19.

This clone has only one observation. The chain recombines TRBV15 with TRBJ2-5, with 8 bases matching TRBD2. V gave up 3 bases and J gave up 5 bases; unmatched junction bases: 5. The CDR3 sequence is 14 residues long. Germline loops: CDR1 LNHNV, CDR2 YYDKDF (reference sequence). CDR3 bases: TGTGCCACCAGCAGCGTCGGGGGGGCGGAGACCCAGTACTTC. Translating gives CATSSVGGAETQYF.

This clone was observed a single time. This chain uses TRBV5-8 with TRBJ1-1; possibly TRBD1 for D (5 bases). The V end lost 3 bases, the J end lost 1 base, and 7 bases lay between the germline ends. Germline CDR1 and CDR2: SGHTS and YDEGEE. The CDR3 consists of 13 residues. The CDR3: CASSWGGNTEAFF. The CDR3 nucleotides read TGTGCCAGCAGCTGGGGGGGGAACACTGAAGCTTTCTTT. The full variable domain, completed using reference TRBV5-8 and TRBJ1-1, is EAGVTQSPTHLIKTRGQQATLRCSPISGHTSVYWYQQALGLGLQFLLWYDEGEERNRGNFPPRFSGRQFPNYSSELNVNALELEDSALYLCASSWGGNTEAFFGQGTRLTVV.

This clone appeared a few times. The chain is built from TRBV21-1 and TRBJ1-2; TRBD1, the D gene given by the table, was not confirmed from the DNA. TRBV21-1 is recorded as a pseudogene. The CDR3 sequence is 18 residues long. The CDR3 nucleotides are TGTGCCAGCAGCGAAGGGGGGCCAGGGGCAGGGACTAACTATGGCTACACCTTC. Translation gives CASSEGGPGAGTNYGYTF.

This sequence joins TRBV28 and TRBJ2-2; D might be TRBD1 (5 bases). V gave up 5 bases and J gave up 8 bases, with 12 bases separating them. Germline V gene sequence: CDR1 MDHEN, CDR2 SYDVKM. The CDR3 spans 13 residues. The CDR3 loop reads CASSPPGLGELFF. The CDR3 DNA reads as TGTGCCAGCAGTCCCCCAGGGTTGGGGGAGCTGTTTTTT. The full variable domain, rest sourced from reference TRBV28 and TRBJ2-2, is DVKVTQSSRYLVKRTGEKVFLECVQDMDHENMFWYRQDPGLGLRLIYFSYDVKMKEKGDIPEGYSVSREKKERFSLILESASTNQTSMYLCASSPPGLGELFFGEGSRLTVL.

This chain uses TRBV6-5 with TRBJ2-3, with 7 bases lining up with TRBD2. The CDR3 sequence is 15 residues long. V lost 6 bases to trimming and J lost 5 bases; unmatched junction nucleotides: 11. The V gene's germline CDR1 is MNHEY and CDR2 SVGAGI. The CDR3 region is CASSRADGGRDTQYF. CDR3 coding DNA: TGTGCCAGCAGCCGGGCCGACGGGGGGAGAGATACGCAGTATTTT.

This clone was found once. This chain uses TRBV12-3 or TRBV12-4 with TRBJ1-5; no firm D call. V lost 5 bases to trimming and J lost 9 bases, with 14 bases between them. The CDR3 length is 13 residues. CDR3 nucleotides: TGTGCCAGCAGTCCTTCGGGTAGCGGGCCCCAGCATTTT. Its protein product is CASSPSGSGPQHF.

The V call is TRBV5-4, the J call TRBJ2-7; D not certain. Trimming pared 2 bases from V and 1 base from J, leaving 10 bases between. CDR3 size: 14 residues. Germline values: CDR1 SGHNT, CDR2 YYREEE (reference sequence). CDR3 bases: TGTGCCAGCAGCTTAGGTCAGGCGTCCTACGAGCAGTACTTC. Protein sequence: CASSLGQASYEQYF. Full variable domain (outside the CDR3, taken from reference TRBV5-4 and TRBJ2-7): ETGVTQSPTHLIKTRGQQVTLRCSSQSGHNTVSWYQQALGQGPQFIFQYYREEENGRGNFPPRFSGLQFPNYSSELNVNALELDDSALYLCASSLGQASYEQYFGPGTRLTVT.

As concerns this clone: At one end the junction does not follow the germline gene, possibly because of a read error. The chain employs TRBV7-2 and TRBJ2-7; the match to TRBD1 covers 9 bases. The germline V gene encodes CDR1 SGHTA and CDR2 FQGNSA. CDR3 length: 15 amino acids. The DNA for the CDR3 is TGTGCCAGCAGCTTTGGTGGGGACAGGGCTTACGAGCGGTACTTC. This translates into CASSFGGDRAYERYF.

This rearrangement joins TRBV5-1 to TRBJ2-2; perhaps TRBD1 as D (6 bases). The germline V gene encodes CDR1 SGHRS and CDR2 YFSETQ. V dropped 1 base and J dropped 5 bases, with 12 bases sitting between them. CDR3 length: 15 amino acids. The CDR3 loop reads CASSLNPQGTGELFF. CDR3 in DNA: TGCGCCAGCAGCTTGAATCCACAGGGAACCGGGGAGCTGTTTTTT.

The chain recombines TRBV18 with TRBJ1-1; 7 bases agree with TRBD1. This CDR3 has 15 residues. Germline V lookup: CDR1 KGHSH, CDR2 LQKENI. V dropped 1 base and J dropped 4; count of bases not matched to a gene: 6. CDR3 in DNA: TGTGCCAGCTCACCACAAAGGAGACAGGGCACTGAAGCTTTCTTT. The encoded protein is CASSPQRRQGTEAFF.

V usage is TRBV7-6 and J usage is TRBJ2-5; 7 bases align to TRBD2. The CDR3 runs to 15 residues. The germline V gene encodes CDR1 SGHVS and CDR2 FNYEAQ. Unmatched junction bases numbered 6, after V lost 3 bases and J lost 2 bases. CDR3 sequence reads: CASSLFSGGQETQYF. In nucleotides, the CDR3 is TGTGCCAGCAGCTTGTTTTCGGGAGGTCAAGAGACCCAGTACTTC.

This sequence joins TRBV10-2 and TRBJ1-2; D perhaps matches TRBD1 (5 bases). The V and J ends lost 6 bases and 1 base respectively, with 15 bases between them. The CDR3 is 15 amino acids. Germline CDR1 is WSHSY and CDR2 is SAAADI. DNA of the CDR3: TGCGCCAGCAGAACTGCGGGGGGTAGTAACTATGGCTACACCTTC. Amino acids: CASRTAGGSNYGYTF.

V gene TRBV5-1 combines with J gene TRBJ2-5; the match to TRBD2 covers 10 bases. The trim removed 0 bases at V and 1 base at J, leaving 6 bases unmatched. Germline V gene data show CDR1 as SGHRS and CDR2 as YFSETQ. The length of the CDR3 is 17 residues. This CDR3 reads CASSLEGSGGPQETQYF. In DNA, the CDR3 is TGCGCCAGCAGCTTGGAGGGTAGCGGGGGGCCCCAAGAGACCCAGTACTTC.

The chain carries TRBV28 and TRBJ2-7; 7 bases align to TRBD1. The CDR3 runs to 17 residues. The ends lost 6 bases at V and 1 base at J; junction bases unmatched: 15. CDR1 is MDHEN, CDR2 SYDVKM, per germline. For the CDR3, the DNA is TGTGCCAGCAGCCACATTCTTCGGGACAGACTTTCCTACGAGCAGTACTTC. It encodes CASSHILRDRLSYEQYF.

This clone was observed a few times. The CDR3 nucleotides are TGTGCCAGCAGCCGCGGGAGGAACACTGAAGCTTTCTTT. This sequence encodes CASSRGRNTEAFF. The rearrangement links TRBV11-2 to TRBJ1-1; D gene unclear. The ends were cut back, 5 bases at V and 1 base at J, with 8 bases in the middle. This CDR3 has 13 amino acids. Germline V CDR1 and CDR2: SGHAT, FQNNGV. The full variable domain, its missing parts supplied by reference TRBV11-2 and TRBJ1-1, is EAGVAQSPRYKIIEKRQSVAFWCNPISGHATLYWYQQILGQGPKLLIQFQNNGVVDDSQLPKDRFSAERLKGVDSTLKIQPAKLEDSAVYLCASSRGRNTEAFFGQGTRLTVV.

The V and J genes are TRBV9 and TRBJ2-4; 7 nucleotides match TRBD1. CDR1 and CDR2 (germline): SGDLS, YYNGEE. The CDR3 has 15 amino acids. The ends lost 4 bases at V and 2 bases at J; junction bases unmatched: 6. The chain's CDR3 is CASSTLQGTKNIQYF. The CDR3, as DNA: TGTGCCAGCAGCACCCTACAGGGGACCAAAAACATTCAGTACTTC.

The chain is built from TRBV24-1 and TRBJ2-7; perhaps TRBD2 as D (7 bases). The V gene's germline CDR1 is KGHDR and CDR2 SFDVKD. With 4 bases removed from V and 5 bases from J, the gap between germline ends came to 17 bases. The CDR3 loop spans 15 amino acids. This CDR3 reads CATSDPAAGADEQYF. The DNA for the CDR3 is TGTGCCACCAGTGACCCAGCCGCGGGGGCGGACGAGCAGTACTTC.

This sequence joins TRBV7-9 and TRBJ2-6, with TRBD1 matching over 8 bases. Germline lookup yields CDR1 SEHNR and CDR2 FQNEAQ (reference sequence). This CDR3 has 15 residues. J gave up 2 bases and V 11 bases, and 8 bases lay outside the gene matches. The CDR3 region is CAPGQGATGANVLTF. The CDR3 coding sequence is TGTGCCCCCGGGCAGGGGGCGACTGGGGCCAACGTCCTGACTTTC. The variable domain in full, with the rest retrieved from reference TRBV7-9 and TRBJ2-6, is DTGVSQNPRHKITKRGQNVTFRCDPISEHNRLYWYRQTLGQGPEFLTYFQNEAQLEKSRLLSDRFSAERPKGSFSTLEIQRTEQGDSAMYLCAPGQGATGANVLTFGAGSRLTVL.

The CDR3 nucleotides are TGTGCCAGCAGCTTAGGAGCGGGGACCTACAATGAGCAGTTCTTC. It translates to CASSLGAGTYNEQFF. The chain links TRBV11-2 to TRBJ2-1; 7 nucleotides align to TRBD2. Trimming took 1 base from V and 2 from J; bases not matched to a gene: 2. In germline, CDR1 is SGHAT, CDR2 FQNNGV. The CDR3 covers 15 residues.

The V call is TRBV11-2, the J call TRBJ2-3; TRBD2 matches at 10 bases. This CDR3 has 16 residues. V shed 4 bases, J shed 1 base, and the junction held 5 bases outside the gene matches. Germline V lookup: CDR1 SGHAT, CDR2 FQNNGV. CDR3 sequence reads: CASSSFTSGGTDTQYF. CDR3 coding DNA: TGTGCCAGCAGCTCCTTCACTAGCGGGGGCACAGATACGCAGTATTTT.

The rearrangement links TRBV3-1 (or the pseudogene TRBV3-2) to TRBJ1-6; 9 bases align to TRBD1. The CDR3 has 14 amino acids. V trimming: 6 bases; J trimming: 10 bases; junction bases outside the gene matches: 7. CDR1 and CDR2 from the germline V gene are LGHDT and YNNKEL (reference sequence). For the CDR3, the DNA is TGTGCCAGCAGAAGGACAGGGGCTTACTCACCCCTCCACTTT. Its protein is CASRRTGAYSPLHF.

V is TRBV3-1 (or the pseudogene TRBV3-2) and J is TRBJ2-2, with 11 bases that match TRBD1. The junction had 6 bases not matched to a gene; V was cut back by 5 bases and J by 7 bases. Germline loops: CDR1 LGHDT, CDR2 YNNKEL (reference sequence). This CDR3 is built from 15 residues. In DNA, the CDR3 is TGTGCCAGCAGCTCCTGGACAGGGGGCAGCGGGGAGCTGTTTTTT. This sequence encodes CASSSWTGGSGELFF.

The chain is built from TRBV27 and TRBJ1-6; the D gene is possibly TRBD1 (5 bases). The V gene lost 5 bases and the J gene lost 2 bases, with 19 bases spanning the gap. The length of the CDR3 is 18 residues. Germline lookup yields CDR1 MNHEY and CDR2 SMNVEV (reference sequence). CDR3 nucleotide sequence: TGTGCCAGCAGTCGATTATTAGCAGGGTTCGCCTATAATTCACCCCTCCACTTT. Protein: CASSRLLAGFAYNSPLHF.